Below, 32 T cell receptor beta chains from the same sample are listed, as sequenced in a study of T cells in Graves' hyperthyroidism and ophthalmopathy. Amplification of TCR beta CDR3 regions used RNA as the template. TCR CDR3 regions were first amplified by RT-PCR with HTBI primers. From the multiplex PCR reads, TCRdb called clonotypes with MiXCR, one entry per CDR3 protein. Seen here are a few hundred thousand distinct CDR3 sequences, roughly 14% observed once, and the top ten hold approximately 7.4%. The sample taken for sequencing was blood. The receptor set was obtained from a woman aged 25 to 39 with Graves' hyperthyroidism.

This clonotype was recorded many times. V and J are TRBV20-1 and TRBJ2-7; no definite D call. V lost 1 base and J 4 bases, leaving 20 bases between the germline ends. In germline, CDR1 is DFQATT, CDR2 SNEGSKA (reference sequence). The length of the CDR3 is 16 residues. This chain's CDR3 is CSARVEWAETYYEQYF. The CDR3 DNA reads TGCAGTGCTAGAGTCGAGTGGGCAGAAACTTATTACGAGCAGTACTTC.

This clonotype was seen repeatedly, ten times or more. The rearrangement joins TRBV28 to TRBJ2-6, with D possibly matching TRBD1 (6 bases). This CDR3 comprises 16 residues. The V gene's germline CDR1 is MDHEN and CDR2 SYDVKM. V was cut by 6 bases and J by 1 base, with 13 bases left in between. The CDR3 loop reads CASSPWTVSGANVLTF. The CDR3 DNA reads TGTGCCAGCAGCCCCTGGACAGTGTCTGGGGCCAACGTCCTGACTTTC.

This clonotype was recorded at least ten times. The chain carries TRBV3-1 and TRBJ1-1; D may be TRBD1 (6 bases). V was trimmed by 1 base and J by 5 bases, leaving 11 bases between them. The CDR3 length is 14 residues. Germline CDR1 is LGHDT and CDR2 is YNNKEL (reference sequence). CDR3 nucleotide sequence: TGTGCCAGCAGCCAAGTTACAGGGCTTACTGAAGCTTTCTTT. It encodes CASSQVTGLTEAFF.

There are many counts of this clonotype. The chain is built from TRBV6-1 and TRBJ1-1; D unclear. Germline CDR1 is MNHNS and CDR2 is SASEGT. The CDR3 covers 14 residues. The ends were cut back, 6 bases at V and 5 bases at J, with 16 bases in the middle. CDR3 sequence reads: CASRRKMLRTEAFF. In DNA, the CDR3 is TGTGCCAGCAGGAGAAAAATGTTAAGGACTGAAGCTTTCTTT.

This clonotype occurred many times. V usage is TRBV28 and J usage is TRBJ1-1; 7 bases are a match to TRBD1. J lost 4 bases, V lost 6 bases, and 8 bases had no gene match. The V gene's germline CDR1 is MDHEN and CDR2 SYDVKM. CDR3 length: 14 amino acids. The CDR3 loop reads CASRYRRQGTEAFF. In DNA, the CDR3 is TGTGCCAGCAGATACCGTCGACAGGGCACTGAAGCTTTCTTT.

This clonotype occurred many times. In DNA, the CDR3 is TGTGCCAGCAGCCAAAAGCTCGAGCAGTTCTTC. This encodes CASSQKLEQFF. The genes are TRBV28 and TRBJ2-1; D remains ambiguous. The CDR3 contains 11 residues. The germline V gene has CDR1 MDHEN and CDR2 SYDVKM. The ends were cut back, 6 bases at V and 10 bases at J, with 10 bases in the middle. The full variable domain, rest sourced from reference TRBV28 and TRBJ2-1, is DVKVTQSSRYLVKRTGEKVFLECVQDMDHENMFWYRQDPGLGLRLIYFSYDVKMKEKGDIPEGYSVSREKKERFSLILESASTNQTSMYLCASSQKLEQFFGPGTRLTVL.

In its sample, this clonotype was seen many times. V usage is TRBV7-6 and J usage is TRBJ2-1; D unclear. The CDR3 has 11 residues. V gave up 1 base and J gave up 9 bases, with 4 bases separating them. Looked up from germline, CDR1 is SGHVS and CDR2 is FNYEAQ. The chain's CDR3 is CASSLGIEQFF. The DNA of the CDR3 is TGTGCCAGCAGCTTAGGGATTGAGCAGTTCTTC.

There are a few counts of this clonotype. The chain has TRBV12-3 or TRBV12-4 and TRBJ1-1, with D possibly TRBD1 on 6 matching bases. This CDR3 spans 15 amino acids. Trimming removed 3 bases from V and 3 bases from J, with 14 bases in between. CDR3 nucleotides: TGTGCCAGCAGTTTTCTGGGGGCGGTCGACACTGAAGCTTTCTTT. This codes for CASSFLGAVDTEAFF.

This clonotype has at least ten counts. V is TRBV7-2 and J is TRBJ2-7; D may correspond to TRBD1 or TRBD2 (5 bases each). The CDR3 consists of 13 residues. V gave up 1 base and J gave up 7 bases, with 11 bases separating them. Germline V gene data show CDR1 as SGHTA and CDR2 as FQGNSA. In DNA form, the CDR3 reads TGTGCCAGCAGCTTAGAGGCATGGGGGGAGCAGTACTTC. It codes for CASSLEAWGEQYF.

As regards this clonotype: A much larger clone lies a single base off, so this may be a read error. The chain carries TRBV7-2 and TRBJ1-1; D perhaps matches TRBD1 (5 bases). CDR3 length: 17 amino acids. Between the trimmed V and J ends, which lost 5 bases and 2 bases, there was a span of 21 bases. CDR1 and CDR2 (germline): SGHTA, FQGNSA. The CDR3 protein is CASSEPQAATSNTEAFF. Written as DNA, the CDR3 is TGTGCCAGCAGCGAACCACAGGCCGCTACCTCTAACACTGAAGCTTTCTTT.

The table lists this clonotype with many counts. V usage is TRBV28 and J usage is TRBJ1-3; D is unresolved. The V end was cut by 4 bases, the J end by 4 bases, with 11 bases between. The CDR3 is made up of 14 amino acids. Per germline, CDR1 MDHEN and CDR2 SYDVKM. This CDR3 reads CASSSTAEGNTIYF. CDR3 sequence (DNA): TGTGCCAGCAGTTCCACAGCTGAAGGAAACACCATATATTTT. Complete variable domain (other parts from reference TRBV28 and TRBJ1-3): DVKVTQSSRYLVKRTGEKVFLECVQDMDHENMFWYRQDPGLGLRLIYFSYDVKMKEKGDIPEGYSVSREKKERFSLILESASTNQTSMYLCASSSTAEGNTIYFGEGSWLTVV.

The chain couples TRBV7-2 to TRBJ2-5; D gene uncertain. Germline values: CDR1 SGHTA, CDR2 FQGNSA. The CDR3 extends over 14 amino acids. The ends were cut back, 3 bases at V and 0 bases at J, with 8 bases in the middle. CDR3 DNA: TGTGCCAGCAGCTTGTGGCACAACCAAGAGACCCAGTACTTC. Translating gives CASSLWHNQETQYF.

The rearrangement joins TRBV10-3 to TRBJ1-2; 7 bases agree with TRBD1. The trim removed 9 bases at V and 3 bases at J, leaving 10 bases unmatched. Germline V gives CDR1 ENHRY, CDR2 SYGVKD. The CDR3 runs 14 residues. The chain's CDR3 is CAMSEGADDYGYTF. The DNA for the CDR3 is TGTGCCATGTCTGAGGGGGCGGACGACTATGGCTACACCTTC.

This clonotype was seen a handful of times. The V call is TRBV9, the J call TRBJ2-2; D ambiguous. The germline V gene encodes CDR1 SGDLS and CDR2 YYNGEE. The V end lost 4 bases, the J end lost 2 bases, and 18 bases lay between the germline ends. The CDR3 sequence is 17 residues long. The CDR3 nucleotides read TGTGCCAGCAGCCGGGCAGAACTTCCCACCAACACCGGGGAGCTGTTTTTT. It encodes CASSRAELPTNTGELFF.

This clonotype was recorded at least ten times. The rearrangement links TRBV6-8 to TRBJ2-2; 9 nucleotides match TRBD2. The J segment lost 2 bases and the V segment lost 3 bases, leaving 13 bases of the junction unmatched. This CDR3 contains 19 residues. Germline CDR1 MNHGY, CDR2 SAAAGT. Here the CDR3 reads CASSYPPTYSGGNTGELFF. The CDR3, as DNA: TGTGCCAGCAGTTATCCCCCCACCTATAGCGGGGGAAACACCGGGGAGCTGTTTTTT.

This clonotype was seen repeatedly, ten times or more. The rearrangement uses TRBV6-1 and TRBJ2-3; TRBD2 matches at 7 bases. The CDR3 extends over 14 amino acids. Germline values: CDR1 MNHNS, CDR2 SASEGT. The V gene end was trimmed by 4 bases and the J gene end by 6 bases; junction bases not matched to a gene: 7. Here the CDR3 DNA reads TGTGCCAGCAGTGCCCGACTAGCACCTGATACGCAGTATTTT. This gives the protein CASSARLAPDTQYF.

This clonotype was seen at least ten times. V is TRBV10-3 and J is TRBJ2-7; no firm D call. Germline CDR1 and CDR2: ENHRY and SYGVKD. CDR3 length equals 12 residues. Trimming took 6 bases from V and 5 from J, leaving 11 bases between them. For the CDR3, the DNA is TGTGCCATCAGCGAGACTTGGAACGAGCAGTACTTC. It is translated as CAISETWNEQYF.

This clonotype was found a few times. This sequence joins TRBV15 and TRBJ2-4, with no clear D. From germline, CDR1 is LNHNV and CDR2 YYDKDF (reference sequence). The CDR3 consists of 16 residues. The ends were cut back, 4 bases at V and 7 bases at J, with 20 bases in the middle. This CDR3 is CATSTHHVGQVNIQYF. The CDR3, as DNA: TGTGCCACCAGCACCCACCACGTAGGGCAGGTCAACATTCAGTACTTC.

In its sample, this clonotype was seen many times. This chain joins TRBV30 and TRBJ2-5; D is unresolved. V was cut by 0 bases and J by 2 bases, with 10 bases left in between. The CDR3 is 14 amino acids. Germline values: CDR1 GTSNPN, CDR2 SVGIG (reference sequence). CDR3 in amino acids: CAWSVDRRQETQYF. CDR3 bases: TGTGCCTGGAGTGTAGATCGGAGACAAGAGACCCAGTACTTC.

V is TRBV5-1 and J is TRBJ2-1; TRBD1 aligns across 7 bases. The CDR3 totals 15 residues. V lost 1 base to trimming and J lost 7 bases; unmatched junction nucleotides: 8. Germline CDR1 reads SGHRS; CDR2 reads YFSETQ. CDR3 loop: CASSLFGQDPNEQFF. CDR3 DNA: TGCGCCAGCAGCTTGTTTGGACAGGATCCTAATGAGCAGTTCTTC.

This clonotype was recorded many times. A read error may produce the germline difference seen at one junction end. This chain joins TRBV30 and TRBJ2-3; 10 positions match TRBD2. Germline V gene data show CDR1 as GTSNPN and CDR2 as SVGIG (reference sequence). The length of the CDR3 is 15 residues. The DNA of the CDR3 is TGTGCCTCGAGTGGAGCTAGCGGGAGCGCAGATACGCAGTATTTT. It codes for CASSGASGSADTQYF.

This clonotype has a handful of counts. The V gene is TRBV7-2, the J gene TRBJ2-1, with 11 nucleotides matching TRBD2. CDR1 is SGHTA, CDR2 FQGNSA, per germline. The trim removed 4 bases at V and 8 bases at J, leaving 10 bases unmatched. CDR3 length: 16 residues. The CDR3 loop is CASSSALAGVNDEQFF. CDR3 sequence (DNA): TGTGCCAGCAGCTCCGCACTAGCGGGAGTGAACGATGAGCAGTTCTTC.

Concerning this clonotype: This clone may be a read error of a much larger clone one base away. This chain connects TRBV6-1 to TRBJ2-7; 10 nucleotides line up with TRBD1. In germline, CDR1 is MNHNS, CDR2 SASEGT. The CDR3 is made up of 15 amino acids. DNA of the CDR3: TGTGCCAGCGGTGAAAGGGACAGGGGCGTTAGGGAGCAGTACTTC. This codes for CASGERDRGVREQYF.

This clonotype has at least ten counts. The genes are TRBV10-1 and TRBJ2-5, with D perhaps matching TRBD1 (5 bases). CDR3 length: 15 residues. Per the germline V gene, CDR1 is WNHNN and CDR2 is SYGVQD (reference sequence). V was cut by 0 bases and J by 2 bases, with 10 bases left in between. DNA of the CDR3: TGCGCCAGCAGTGAGTCGAAGGGGTGGCAAGAGACCCAGTACTTC. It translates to CASSESKGWQETQYF.

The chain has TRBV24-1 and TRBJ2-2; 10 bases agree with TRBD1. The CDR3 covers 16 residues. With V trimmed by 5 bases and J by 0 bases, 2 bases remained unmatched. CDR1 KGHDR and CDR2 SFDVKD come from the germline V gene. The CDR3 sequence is CATSGGQGANTGELFF. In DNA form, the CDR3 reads TGTGCCACCAGTGGTGGACAGGGGGCGAACACCGGGGAGCTGTTTTTT.

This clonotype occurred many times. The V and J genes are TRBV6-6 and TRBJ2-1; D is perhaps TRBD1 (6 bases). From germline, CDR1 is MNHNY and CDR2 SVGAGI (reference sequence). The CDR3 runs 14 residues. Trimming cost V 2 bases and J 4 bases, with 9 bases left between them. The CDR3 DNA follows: TGTGCCAGCAGTTACCGACAGGAGTACAATGAGCAGTTCTTC. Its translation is CASSYRQEYNEQFF.

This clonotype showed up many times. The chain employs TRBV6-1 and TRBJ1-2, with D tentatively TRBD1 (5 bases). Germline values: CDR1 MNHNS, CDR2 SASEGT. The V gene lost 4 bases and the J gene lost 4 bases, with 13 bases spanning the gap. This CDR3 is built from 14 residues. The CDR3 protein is CASSASGLTYGYTF. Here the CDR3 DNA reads TGTGCCAGCAGTGCTTCAGGGCTTACCTATGGCTACACCTTC.

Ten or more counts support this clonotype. CDR3 in amino acids: CSASDGRREQYF. CDR3 DNA: TGCAGTGCTAGCGACGGTAGGAGGGAGCAGTACTTC. The chain recombines TRBV20-1 with TRBJ2-7; the D gene is possibly TRBD2 (5 bases). The germline V and J ends were trimmed by 3 bases and 7 bases, with 13 bases remaining between them. The CDR3 loop spans 12 amino acids. Germline V lookup: CDR1 DFQATT, CDR2 SNEGSKA (reference sequence).

CDR3 bases: TGTGCCAGCAGGCCCGTGGTGGAGGGGGAGACCCAGTACTTC. Its translation is CASRPVVEGETQYF. V and J are TRBV28 and TRBJ2-5; tentative D call: TRBD2 (6 bases). The germline V and J ends were trimmed by 6 bases and 5 bases, with 16 bases remaining between them. Germline loops: CDR1 MDHEN, CDR2 SYDVKM. The CDR3 spans 14 residues.

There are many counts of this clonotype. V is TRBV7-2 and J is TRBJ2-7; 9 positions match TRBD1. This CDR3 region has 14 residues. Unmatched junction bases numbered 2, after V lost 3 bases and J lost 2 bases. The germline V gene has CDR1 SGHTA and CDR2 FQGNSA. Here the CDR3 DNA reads TGTGCCAGCAGCTTCCGGGACAGGGCCTACGAGCAGTACTTC. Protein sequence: CASSFRDRAYEQYF.

The chain's CDR3 is CASGTGEYNEQFF. In DNA, the CDR3 is TGTGCCAGCGGCACCGGGGAGTACAATGAGCAGTTCTTC. The V call is TRBV2, the J call TRBJ2-1, with D maybe TRBD2 (5 bases). Germline V lookup: CDR1 SNHLY, CDR2 FYNNEI. This CDR3 region has 13 residues. With 8 bases removed from V and 4 bases from J, the gap between germline ends came to 12 bases.

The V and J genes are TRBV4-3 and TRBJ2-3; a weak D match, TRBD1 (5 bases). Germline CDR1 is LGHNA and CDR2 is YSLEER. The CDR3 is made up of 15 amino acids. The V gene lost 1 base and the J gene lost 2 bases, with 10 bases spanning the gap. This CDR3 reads CASSQGDSPTDTQYF. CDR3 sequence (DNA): TGCGCCAGCAGCCAAGGTGACAGTCCCACAGATACGCAGTATTTT.